This T cell receptor beta chain comes out of a study of control samples from healthy donors and cancer patients. The repertoire was sequenced with immunoSEQ multiplex PCR; TCRdb's copy has only in-frame clones and lacks some. The sample has under 200,000 clones; nearly 96% are singletons. With V trimmed by 0 bases and J by 4 bases, 9 bases remained unmatched. Germline CDR1 MNHEY, CDR2 SVGEGT. The CDR3 is made up of 17 amino acids. The clonotype comes from a woman aged 25 to 39 in good health. This chain connects TRBV6-2 or TRBV6-3 to TRBJ2-1; 7 bases match TRBD2. The sequenced sample consisted of blood. CDR3 sequence: CASSYSTRREFYNEQFF. Written as DNA, the CDR3 is TGTGCCAGCAGTTACTCGACCCGGCGGGAGTTTTACAATGAGCAGTTCTTC.